The rows below give T cell receptor beta chains drawn from one sample of a study of identical twins. MiXCR was run by TCRdb on the 5' RACE reads, yielding one entry per CDR3 protein. The sample lists about 720,000 distinct CDR3 sequences, 18% seen once, with 10% to 15% in the top ten. These data were also filed under a second study, of T cells expressing NK-cell markers.

Sequenced input: PBMCs. The source of these receptors is a woman aged 18 to 35 in good health. CDR3s include the opening cysteine and the closing phenylalanine or tryptophan. A D gene is named only where the DNA matches it firmly. Only some rows state a clone size, as once, few, many or a class for expanded clones.

V,size,length,D,J,CDR3,DNA
TRBV12-5,few,15,.,TRBJ1-1,CASGLVLGQTPEAFF,TGTGCTAGTGGTTTGGTACTTGGGCAGACCCCTGAAGCTTTCTTT
TRBV20-1,.,15,.,TRBJ2-1,CSASWGANSYNEQFF,TGCAGTGCTAGTTGGGGGGCGAACTCCTACAATGAGCAGTTCTTC
TRBV2,.,14,TRBD1,TRBJ1-2,CASTPRTGWYGYTF,TGTGCCAGCACCCCCCGGACAGGGTGGTATGGCTACACCTTC
TRBV15,.,14,TRBD2,TRBJ2-3,CATRGTSGSDTQYF,TGTGCCACCAGGGGGACTAGCGGGTCAGATACGCAGTATTTT
TRBV7-2,.,16,TRBD1,TRBJ1-5,CASSHRTGGSYQPQHF,TGTGCCAGCAGCCACCGGACAGGGGGCTCATATCAGCCCCAGCATTTT
TRBV20-1,.,12,TRBD1,TRBJ2-5,CSARDRAETQYF,TGCAGTGCTAGGGACAGGGCTGAGACCCAGTACTTC
TRBV29-1,.,15,TRBD1,TRBJ1-2,CSVYNQQGINYGYTF,TGCAGCGTCTACAATCAACAGGGGATCAACTATGGCTACACCTTC
TRBV6-1,many,14,.,TRBJ2-2,CASSPIWGTGELFF,TGTGCCAGCAGTCCGATATGGGGTACCGGGGAGCTGTTTTTT
TRBV12-5,.,13,.,TRBJ2-1,CASGLSNNNEQFF,TGTGCTAGTGGTTTGTCAAACAATAATGAGCAGTTCTTC
TRBV11-1,.,14,.,TRBJ1-1,CASSNPGLRIEAFF,TGTGCCAGCAGCAATCCGGGACTGAGAATAGAAGCTTTCTTT
TRBV20-1,.,15,TRBD2,TRBJ2-4,CSARDGGGAKNIQYF,TGCAGTGCTAGGGACGGGGGGGGAGCCAAAAACATTCAGTACTTC
TRBV5-1,few,14,.,TRBJ1-1,CASSQQGGGTEAFF,TGCGCCAGCAGCCAACAGGGCGGGGGGACTGAAGCTTTCTTT
TRBV5-1,.,13,.,TRBJ2-7,CASSQGLLGEQYF,TGCGCCAGCAGCCAAGGACTCCTCGGGGAGCAGTACTTC
TRBV24-1,once,14,.,TRBJ2-7,CATSDLSRAYEQYF,TGTGCCACCAGTGATTTATCCAGGGCCTACGAGCAGTACTTC
TRBV11-2,.,16,.,TRBJ2-1,CASSPYRSPAYNEQFF,TGTGCCAGCAGCCCATACCGGAGCCCGGCCTACAATGAGCAGTTCTTC
TRBV12-3/TRBV12-4,.,14,.,TRBJ1-2,CASTPQVASYGYTF,TGTGCCAGCACTCCTCAGGTGGCCTCCTATGGCTACACCTTC
TRBV5-1,.,15,.,TRBJ2-1,CASGPTGNSYNEQFF,TGCGCCAGCGGTCCGACAGGAAACTCCTACAATGAGCAGTTCTTC
TRBV5-6,few,15,.,TRBJ2-5,CASSLKEGKQETQYF,TGTGCCAGCAGCTTGAAGGAGGGTAAACAAGAGACCCAGTACTTC
TRBV7-2,.,13,.,TRBJ2-7,CASSSRDRYEQYF,TGTGCCAGCAGCTCCAGGGATCGCTACGAGCAGTACTTC
TRBV20-1,.,14,.,TRBJ1-1,CSASLGGADTEAFF,TGCAGTGCTAGCTTAGGCGGGGCAGACACTGAAGCTTTCTTT
TRBV12-3/TRBV12-4,few,15,.,TRBJ2-2,CASSLPALGAGELFF,TGTGCCAGCAGTTTACCGGCCTTGGGGGCCGGGGAGCTGTTTTTT
TRBV12-3/TRBV12-4,.,16,.,TRBJ2-7,CASSLARINGDYEQYF,TGTGCCAGCAGTTTAGCGCGGATTAACGGAGACTACGAGCAGTACTTC
TRBV11-3,many,12,.,TRBJ2-1,CASSFTDNEQFF,TGTGCCAGCAGCTTTACCGACAATGAGCAGTTCTTC
TRBV10-3,.,12,.,TRBJ2-5,CAISDSGETQYF,TGTGCCATCAGTGATTCCGGAGAGACCCAGTACTTC
TRBV20-1,.,15,.,TRBJ2-3,CSALPEYLWTDTQYF,TGCAGTGCTCTCCCGGAATACCTTTGGACAGATACGCAGTATTTT
TRBV11-2,many,12,.,TRBJ2-1,CASSSLVAEQFF,TGTGCCAGCAGCTCCTTGGTCGCTGAGCAGTTCTTC
TRBV7-2,.,13,TRBD1,TRBJ2-1,CASSPQTGSEQFF,TGTGCCAGCAGCCCGCAGACAGGGAGCGAGCAGTTCTTC
TRBV20-1,few,14,TRBD1,TRBJ1-5,CSARQGPSNQPQHF,TGCAGTGCTCGACAGGGACCTAGCAATCAGCCCCAGCATTTT
TRBV5-1,few,15,.,TRBJ1-5,CASSPRPGGDQPQHF,TGCGCCAGCAGCCCACGGCCCGGGGGGGATCAGCCCCAGCATTTT
TRBV10-1,few,16,TRBD2,TRBJ2-3,CASSEDPAGGLDTQYF,TGCGCCAGCAGTGAGGATCCAGCGGGGGGCCTAGATACGCAGTATTTT
TRBV29-1,.,12,TRBD1,TRBJ1-1,CSANRGWTEAFF,TGCAGCGCGAACAGGGGTTGGACTGAAGCTTTCTTT
TRBV20-1,.,12,.,TRBJ2-3,CSVIGRGDTQYF,TGCAGTGTTATAGGTAGGGGAGATACGCAGTATTTT
TRBV7-2,many,15,TRBD2,TRBJ2-7,CASSLWSGSSYEQYF,TGTGCCAGCAGCTTATGGAGCGGGAGCTCCTACGAGCAGTACTTC
TRBV10-1,few,15,TRBD2,TRBJ2-3,CASSAVRGGTDTQYF,TGCGCCAGCAGTGCCGTTCGGGGGGGCACAGATACGCAGTATTTT
TRBV5-1,few,12,.,TRBJ2-1,CATSPGSNEQFF,TGCGCCACCTCGCCGGGAAGCAATGAGCAGTTCTTC
TRBV12-3/TRBV12-4,many,15,.,TRBJ2-7,CASSLDPGRAYEQYF,TGTGCCAGCAGTTTAGACCCGGGACGAGCCTACGAGCAGTACTTC
TRBV12-3/TRBV12-4,few,13,.,TRBJ1-5,CASSTEGVQPQHF,TGTGCCAGCTCTACAGAAGGGGTTCAGCCCCAGCATTTT
TRBV7-2,few,13,.,TRBJ2-3,CASSLNVRDTQYF,TGTGCCAGCAGCTTAAACGTTAGGGATACGCAGTATTTT
TRBV12-3/TRBV12-4,.,14,.,TRBJ1-5,CASSLYGSNQPQHF,TGTGCCAGCAGTTTGTACGGGAGCAATCAGCCCCAGCATTTT
TRBV20-1,.,15,TRBD2,TRBJ2-1,CSARDRGSSGAEQFF,TGCAGTGCTAGAGATCGGGGTTCTAGCGGGGCTGAGCAGTTCTTC
TRBV6-1,.,15,.,TRBJ2-2,CASSRAYQDTGELFF,TGTGCCAGCAGTAGAGCTTATCAGGACACCGGGGAGCTGTTTTTT
TRBV2,.,15,.,TRBJ1-5,CASSEFSVRNQPQHF,TGTGCCAGCAGTGAGTTCTCGGTGCGCAATCAGCCCCAGCATTTT
TRBV6-2/TRBV6-3,few,18,TRBD1,TRBJ2-6,CASSYRQGSISGANVLTF,TGTGCCAGCAGTTACCGACAGGGGTCAATCTCTGGGGCCAACGTCCTGACTTTC
TRBV6-5,.,16,TRBD2,TRBJ2-1,CASSYSGLAEYNEQFF,TGTGCCAGCAGTTACTCCGGACTAGCGGAGTACAATGAGCAGTTCTTC
TRBV5-6,few,15,.,TRBJ2-1,CASSFRGVLYNEQFF,TGTGCCAGCAGCTTCCGGGGTGTGTTGTACAATGAGCAGTTCTTC
TRBV11-3,.,14,.,TRBJ2-1,CASSLVASHNEQFF,TGTGCCAGCAGCTTAGTAGCGTCTCACAATGAGCAGTTCTTC
TRBV20-1,few,13,.,TRBJ1-5,CSAIRDRTKPQHF,TGCAGTGCTATCCGCGACAGGACAAAGCCCCAGCATTTT
TRBV6-1,few,12,.,TRBJ1-2,CASEGANYGYTF,TGTGCCAGCGAAGGGGCTAACTATGGCTACACCTTC
TRBV7-9,few,14,TRBD1,TRBJ2-5,CASSSSDRAETQYF,TGTGCCAGCAGCTCATCGGACAGGGCGGAGACCCAGTACTTC
TRBV20-1,.,16,.,TRBJ2-1,CSARATGDFAYNEQFF,TGCAGTGCTAGAGCCACGGGGGACTTTGCCTACAATGAGCAGTTCTTC
TRBV10-1,.,13,.,TRBJ2-5,CASSDAYQETQYF,TGCGCCAGCAGTGATGCGTATCAAGAGACCCAGTACTTC
TRBV9,few,16,.,TRBJ2-7,CASSVTREFSAYEQYF,TGTGCCAGCAGCGTAACCAGGGAGTTCTCAGCCTACGAGCAGTACTTC
TRBV11-2,few,18,.,TRBJ2-5,CASLEWVAGLTKGETQYF,TGTGCCAGCCTCGAGTGGGTGGCAGGACTAACCAAGGGGGAGACCCAGTACTTC